This T cell receptor beta chain was documented in a study of T cell responses to AZD1222 COVID-19 vaccine. This CDR3 spans 14 amino acids. V was pared by 7 bases and J by 4 bases, with 16 bases between. CDR1 LGHNT and CDR2 FRNRAP come from the germline V gene. General study findings and limits: Elevations in Spike-specific TCR breadth and depth followed administration of two AZD1222 doses. Reportedly, close to half of spike-specific TCRs are directed against unmutated variant regions. Seropositive at baseline were only a handful of AZD1222 recipients. None of the repertoires were sampled until the peak T cell response had passed.

As for this clone: Antigen: not known.

Assay used: immunoSEQ multiplex PCR; TCRdb lists only in-frame clones, some missing. The sample has roughly 91,000 clones, more than 70% seen once. The rearrangement links TRBV12-5 to TRBJ2-5; D unclear. Sequenced here: peripheral blood, sampled on day 0 of AZD1222 vaccination. This receptor was identified in an adult in good health. The CDR3 nucleotides are TGTGCTAGTGTTCCCTTCCCAAAACTAGAGACCCAGTACTTC. Translating it yields CASVPFPKLETQYF.